A selection of T cell receptor beta chains follows, all from one sample in a study of response to subunit inactivated influenza vaccine. MiXCR, run by TCRdb on the RT-PCR reads, gives a single entry per CDR3 protein. The table has about 540,000 distinct CDR3 sequences, approximately 24% seen once. The sample was also linked to a second study, of T cells expressing NK-cell markers.

The specimen comprised CD4+ T cells sorted from PBMCs, sampled about 11 days after vaccination. All receptors derive from a man aged 50 or older who received an inactivated influenza vaccine. CDR3s include the opening cysteine and the closing phenylalanine or tryptophan. D genes are given only for firm matches. Where a row states a size, it is once, few, many or the class of an expanded clone; other rows omit it.

abundance	j_gene	d_gene	v_gene	CDR3nt	CDR3aa
few	TRBJ1-2	NA	TRBV4-2	TGTGCCAGCAGCCAAGATCAAGGAGGGTTGGGCTACACCTTC	CASSQDQGGLGYTF
few	TRBJ2-1	NA	TRBV6-2/TRBV6-3	TGTGCCAGTAGGGAGGGGGGGTACAATGAGCAGTTCTTC	CASREGGYNEQFF
NA	TRBJ2-7	TRBD1	TRBV10-3	TGTGCCATCGCCGGGACAGGGGGCTACGAGCAGTACTTC	CAIAGTGGYEQYF
NA	TRBJ1-5	NA	TRBV25-1	TGTGCCAGCAAGGTCAATCAGCCCCAGCATTTT	CASKVNQPQHF
NA	TRBJ2-3	TRBD1	TRBV4-2	TGTGCCAGCAGCCAAGCAGAAAAGACAGGGATAGATACGCAGTATTTT	CASSQAEKTGIDTQYF
few	TRBJ2-2	TRBD1	TRBV20-1	TGCAGTGCGGGACAGGGGGCCGGGGAGCTGTTTTTT	CSAGQGAGELFF
NA	TRBJ2-1	NA	TRBV9	TGTGCCAGCAGCGGGCAGGTGGTGATCTTC	CASSGQVVIF
NA	TRBJ2-4	TRBD1	TRBV7-2	TGTGCCAGCAGCGCGACAGGGGGCGGACTAGCAATAAACATTCAGTACTTC	CASSATGGGLAINIQYF
NA	TRBJ1-2	NA	TRBV5-1	TGCGCCAGCAGCTTGGAAGCGGCGCGTCACTATGGCTACACCTTC	CASSLEAARHYGYTF
many	TRBJ1-1	TRBD1	TRBV20-1	TGCAGTGCTAGGACAGGGGGTAACACTGAAGCTTTCTTT	CSARTGGNTEAFF
few	TRBJ2-3	TRBD1	TRBV4-3	TGCGCCAGCAGACCGGGACAGGGGGTAGCAAAGCAGTATTTT	CASRPGQGVAKQYF
many	TRBJ1-4	TRBD1	TRBV20-1	TGCAGTGCCACCACAGGGGTGTTAGGGGAAAAACTGTTTTTT	CSATTGVLGEKLFF
once	TRBJ2-1	NA	TRBV12-3/TRBV12-4	TGTGCCAGCATCAAGGACGACCCCTCCTACAATGAGCAGTTCTTC	CASIKDDPSYNEQFF
NA	TRBJ1-1	NA	TRBV2	TGTGCCAGCATCCAGGGGTTGAACACTGAAGCTTTCTTT	CASIQGLNTEAFF
NA	TRBJ2-7	TRBD1	TRBV3-1	TGTGCCAGCAGCCAGCTCACTCCGGGACAGGGGACCGAGCAGTACTTC	CASSQLTPGQGTEQYF